This T cell receptor (beta chain) is drawn from a study of blood T cell repertoires in COVID-19. Background on the study: Samples of COVID-19 (acute and convalescent) were obtained from the United States, Italy and Spain.

In germline, CDR1 is KGHSH, CDR2 LQKENI. The CDR3 spans 15 residues. After removal of 2 bases from V and 4 bases from J, the junction contained 5 bases not matched to a gene. The repertoire was sequenced with immunoSEQ multiplex PCR; TCRdb's copy has only in-frame clones and lacks some. The sample holds about 190,000 clones; 82% are singletons and the top ten take about 4.9%. Material for sequencing was peripheral blood. This TCR derives from a woman in her twenties or thirties with acute or convalescent COVID-19. The rearrangement joins TRBV18 to TRBJ2-7; 10 positions agree with TRBD1. CDR3 DNA sequence: TGTGCCAGCTCACCAGGACAGGGGGATGGGTACGAGCAGTACTTC. The encoded protein is CASSPGQGDGYEQYF.